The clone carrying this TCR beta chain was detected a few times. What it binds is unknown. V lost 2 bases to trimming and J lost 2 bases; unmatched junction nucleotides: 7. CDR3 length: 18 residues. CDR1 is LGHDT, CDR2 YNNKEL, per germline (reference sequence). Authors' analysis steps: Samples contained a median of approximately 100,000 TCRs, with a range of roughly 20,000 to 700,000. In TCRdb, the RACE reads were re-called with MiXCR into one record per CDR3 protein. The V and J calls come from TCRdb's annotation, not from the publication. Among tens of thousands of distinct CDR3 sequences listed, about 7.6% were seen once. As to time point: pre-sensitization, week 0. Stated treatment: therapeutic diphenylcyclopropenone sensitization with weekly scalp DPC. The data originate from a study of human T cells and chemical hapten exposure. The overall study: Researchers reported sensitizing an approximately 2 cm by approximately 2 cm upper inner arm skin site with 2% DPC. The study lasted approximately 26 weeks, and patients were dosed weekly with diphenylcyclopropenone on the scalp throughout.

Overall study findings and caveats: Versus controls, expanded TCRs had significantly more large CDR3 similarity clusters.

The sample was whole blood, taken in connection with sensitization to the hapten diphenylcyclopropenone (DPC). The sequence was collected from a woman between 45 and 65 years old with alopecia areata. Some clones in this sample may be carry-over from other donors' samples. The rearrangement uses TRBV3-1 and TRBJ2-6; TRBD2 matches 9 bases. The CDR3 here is CASSQPLAGRAGANVLTF. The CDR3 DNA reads TGTGCCAGCAGCCAACCCCTAGCGGGGAGAGCTGGGGCCAACGTCCTGACTTTC.